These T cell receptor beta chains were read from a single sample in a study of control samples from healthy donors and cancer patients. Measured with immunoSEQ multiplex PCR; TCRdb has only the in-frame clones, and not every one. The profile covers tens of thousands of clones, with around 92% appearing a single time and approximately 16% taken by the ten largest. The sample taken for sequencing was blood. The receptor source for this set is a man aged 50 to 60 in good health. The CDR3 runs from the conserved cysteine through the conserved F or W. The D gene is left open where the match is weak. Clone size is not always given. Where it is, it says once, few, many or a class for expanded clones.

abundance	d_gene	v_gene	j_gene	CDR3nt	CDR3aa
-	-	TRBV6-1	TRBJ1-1	TGTGCCAGCAGTGAACTCGTAGTAGCTTTCTTT	CASSELVVAFF
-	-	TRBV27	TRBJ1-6	TGTGCCAGCAGTTTGGGGAGCGACTATAATTCACCCCTCCACTTT	CASSLGSDYNSPLHF
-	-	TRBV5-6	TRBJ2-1	TGTGCCACCACGGGGGGCCTTATGAGCTCCTACAATGAGCAGTTCTTC	CATTGGLMSSYNEQFF
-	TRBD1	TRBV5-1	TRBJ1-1	TGCGCCAGCAACTTAAATCAGGGGGGGAACACTGAAGCTTTCTTT	CASNLNQGGNTEAFF
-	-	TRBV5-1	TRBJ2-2	TGCGCCAGCTGGGTCAGCCAGAACGGGGAGCTGTTTTTT	CASWVSQNGELFF
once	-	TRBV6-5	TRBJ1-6	TGTGCCAGCAGTCCTTCGGGGCCACCCAATTCACCCCTCCACTTT	CASSPSGPPNSPLHF
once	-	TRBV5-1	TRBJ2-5	TGCGCCAGCAGCTTATTGGGGGAAGAGACCCAGTACTTC	CASSLLGEETQYF
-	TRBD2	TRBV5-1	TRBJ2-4	TGCGCCAGCAGCTTGGGGCGGGGCCGGGAGGGCATTCAGTACTTC	CASSLGRGREGIQYF
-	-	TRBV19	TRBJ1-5	TGTGCCAGTACCGAGGGGAATAGCAATCAGCCCCAGCATTTT	CASTEGNSNQPQHF
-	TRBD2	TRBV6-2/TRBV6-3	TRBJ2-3	TGTGCCAGCAGTCCCGGACTAGTCCCGGATACGCAGTATTTT	CASSPGLVPDTQYF
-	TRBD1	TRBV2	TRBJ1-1	TGTGCCAGCAGAGGACAGGGGGCAGCCACTGAAGCTTTCTTT	CASRGQGAATEAFF
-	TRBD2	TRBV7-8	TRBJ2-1	TGTGCCAGCAGCTTTAGAAATGTTTGGACTAGCGGGGGGAGCTCCTACAATGAGCAGTTCTTC	CASSFRNVWTSGGSSYNEQFF
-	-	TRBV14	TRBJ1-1	TGTGCCAGCAGCCGTCGACAGGACAAGAACACTGAAGCTTTCTTT	CASSRRQDKNTEAFF
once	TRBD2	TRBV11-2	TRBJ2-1	TGTGCCAGCAGCAGCGTTGGCGGGGGGCGCTACAATGAGCAGTTCTTC	CASSSVGGGRYNEQFF
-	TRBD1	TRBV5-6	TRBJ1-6	TGTGCCAGCAGCTTGGATGGCGGGACAGGGAATTCACCCCTCCACTTT	CASSLDGGTGNSPLHF
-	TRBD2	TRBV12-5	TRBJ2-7	TGTGCTAGTGGTCCCCCCGGGACTACCAGCATAAGGCAGTACTTC	CASGPPGTTSIRQYF
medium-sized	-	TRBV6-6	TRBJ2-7	TGTGCCAGCAGTCAGGCTCCGCCCGCCTCTTTCGACATCACCTACGAGCAGTACTTC	CASSQAPPASFDITYEQYF
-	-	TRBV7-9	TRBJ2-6	TGTGCCAGCAGCTTAGCTAGTGGTGGGGCGCGGGGGGCCAACGTCCTGACTTTC	CASSLASGGARGANVLTF
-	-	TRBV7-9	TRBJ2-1	TGTGCCAGCAGCTTAGACAGATACAATGAGCAGTTCTTC	CASSLDRYNEQFF
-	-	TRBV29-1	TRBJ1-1	TGCAGCGTTGAAGGACAGGCTGACACTGAAGCTTTCTTT	CSVEGQADTEAFF
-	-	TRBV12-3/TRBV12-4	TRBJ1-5	TGTGCCAGCAAGAGCGCAGGGTCACCCCAGCATTTT	CASKSAGSPQHF
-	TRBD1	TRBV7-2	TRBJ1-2	TGTGCCAGCAGCTCCCAGACAGGGCAGGGCTACACCTTC	CASSSQTGQGYTF
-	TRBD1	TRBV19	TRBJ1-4	TGTGCCAGTAGTATGGGACAGGGGAATGAAAAACTGTTTTTT	CASSMGQGNEKLFF
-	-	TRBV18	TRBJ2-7	TGTGCCAGCTCACGCGACCAGGGAACCTACGAGCAGTACTTC	CASSRDQGTYEQYF
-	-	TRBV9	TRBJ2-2	TGTGCCAGCAGCCCAAGGGCCACCGGGGAGCTGTTTTTT	CASSPRATGELFF
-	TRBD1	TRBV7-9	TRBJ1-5	TGTGCCAGCAGCTCCCAGGGGGCAGGCCAGCCCCAGCATTTT	CASSSQGAGQPQHF
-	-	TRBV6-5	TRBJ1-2	TGTGCCAGCAGTTACGGGGTTGGCGGGGGCAACTATGGCTACACCTTC	CASSYGVGGGNYGYTF
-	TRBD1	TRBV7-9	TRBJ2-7	TGTGCCAGCAGTTACATGGGGACAGGGTTTAGCGAGCAGTACTTC	CASSYMGTGFSEQYF
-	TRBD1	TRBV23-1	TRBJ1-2	TGCGCCAGCAGTCATCTCCGGGACAGGGTGAACTATGGCTACACCTTC	CASSHLRDRVNYGYTF
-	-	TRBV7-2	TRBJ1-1	TGTGCCAGCAGCTTAGCGAGAGGGATCGGCACTGAAGCTTTCTTT	CASSLARGIGTEAFF
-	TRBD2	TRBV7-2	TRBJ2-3	TGTGCCAGCAGCTTAAGCCCTAGCGGGGGATTGGGCACAGATACGCAGTATTTT	CASSLSPSGGLGTDTQYF
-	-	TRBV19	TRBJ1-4	TGTGCCAGTAGTATAGAGGAAAAACTGTTTTTT	CASSIEEKLFF
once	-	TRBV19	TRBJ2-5	TGTGCCAGTAGCCTGGGGCGGAGCCAGACCCAGTACTTC	CASSLGRSQTQYF
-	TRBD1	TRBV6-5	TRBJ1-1	TGTGCCAGCAGAGTAGAGGGGGCGTATACTGAAGCTTTCTTT	CASRVEGAYTEAFF
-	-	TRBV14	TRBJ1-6	TGTGCCAGCAGCCAACAGGGTTTTTCACCCCTCCACTTT	CASSQQGFSPLHF